The 26 T cell receptor beta chains below come from one sample, sequenced in a study of prognosis after radiotherapy for stage I lung cancer. Two-round multiplex PCR on genomic DNA was the method by which TCR beta CDR3 was amplified. Specific primers for each TRBV and TRBJ gene were what first-round PCR used. In TCRdb, the multiplex PCR reads were re-called with MiXCR into one record per CDR3 protein. The sample lists nearly 25,000 distinct CDR3 sequences; about 37% were seen once. The sample consisted of PBMCs, taken before or after stereotactic body radiation therapy (not recorded which). These receptors all come from a donor over 45 with non-small cell lung cancer.

This clonotype was picked up many times. The V and J genes are TRBV20-1 and TRBJ1-3, with a tentative D call TRBD1 (5 bases). Trimming took off 3 bases at V and 4 bases at J, with 10 bases between the two ends. Per the germline V gene, CDR1 is DFQATT and CDR2 is SNEGSKA (reference sequence). The length of the CDR3 is 13 residues. CDR3 residues: CSASKGSGNTIYF. Written as DNA, the CDR3 is TGCAGTGCTAGTAAGGGGTCCGGAAACACCATATATTTT.

This clonotype showed up just a few times. The gene calls are TRBV20-1 and TRBJ2-7; 16 bases fit TRBD2. Per germline, CDR1 DFQATT and CDR2 SNEGSKA (reference sequence). The J segment lost 6 bases and the V segment lost 5 bases, leaving 16 bases of the junction unmatched. The CDR3 has 18 amino acids. The CDR3 is CSAAYGTSGGAGFLEQYF. CDR3 coding DNA: TGCAGTGCTGCCTATGGGACTAGCGGGGGGGCGGGATTTCTCGAGCAGTACTTC.

The chain has TRBV5-1 and TRBJ1-2; D not certain. The germline CDR1 and CDR2 sequences are SGHRS and YFSETQ. This CDR3 contains 12 residues. Deletions cut 1 base from V and 2 bases from J, with 3 bases between. CDR3 residues: CASSLLNYGYTF. The CDR3 DNA sequence: TGCGCCAGCAGCTTGCTGAACTATGGCTACACCTTC.

This clonotype was counted at least ten times. The chain combines TRBV3-1 with TRBJ2-5, with D uncertain. Trimming removed 0 bases from V and 2 bases from J, with 16 bases in between. Germline values: CDR1 LGHDT, CDR2 YNNKEL (reference sequence). The CDR3 consists of 17 residues. The DNA for the CDR3 is TGTGCCAGCAGCCAAGAGAGGCAGGTTTGGCAACAAGAGACCCAGTACTTC. This translates into CASSQERQVWQQETQYF.

The V and J genes are TRBV20-1 and TRBJ2-6; D uncertain. Trimming pared 5 bases from V and 1 base from J, leaving 6 bases between. The germline V gene has CDR1 DFQATT and CDR2 SNEGSKA (reference sequence). This CDR3 contains 13 residues. The DNA for the CDR3 is TGCAGTGCTCTAGGATCTGGGGCCAACGTCCTGACTTTC. Translated: CSALGSGANVLTF.

This clonotype was seen many times. The V and J genes are TRBV5-1 and TRBJ2-5, with a weak D call TRBD1 (6 bases). Germline CDR1 SGHRS, CDR2 YFSETQ. This CDR3 is 15 amino acids long. V shed 0 bases and J shed 0 bases, with 9 bases lying between them. The CDR3 DNA sequence: TGCGCCAGCAGCTTGGGCACAGGGCACCAAGAGACCCAGTACTTC. Translated: CASSLGTGHQETQYF.

This clonotype was counted a few times. V and J are TRBV24-1 and TRBJ2-3; the D call may be TRBD1 or TRBD2 (5 bases each). Germline loops: CDR1 KGHDR, CDR2 SFDVKD. Trimming removed 4 bases at V and 2 bases at J, with 12 bases between. This CDR3 spans 15 amino acids. DNA for the CDR3: TGTGCCACCAGTGAAACCGGGACGTACACAGATACGCAGTATTTT. Translating it yields CATSETGTYTDTQYF.

This clonotype has at least ten counts. This chain joins TRBV19 and TRBJ1-2; D is unresolved. V lost 4 bases to trimming and J lost 2 bases, with 11 bases between them. The CDR3 runs to 14 residues. Per germline, CDR1 LNHDA and CDR2 SQIVND (reference sequence). This chain's CDR3 is CASSTHKRNYGYTF. The CDR3 DNA follows: TGTGCCAGTAGTACTCATAAGCGGAACTATGGCTACACCTTC. The whole variable domain, remainder taken from reference TRBV19 and TRBJ1-2, is DGGITQSPKYLFRKEGQNVTLSCEQNLNHDAMYWYRQDPGQGLRLIYYSQIVNDFQKGDIAEGYSVSREKKESFPLTVTSAQKNPTAFYLCASSTHKRNYGYTFGSGTRLTVV.

CDR3 in DNA: TGTGCCAGCATGGCGGAGAGCAGATACTACGAGCAGTACTTC. Its translation: CASMAESRYYEQYF. The chain joins TRBV28 to TRBJ2-7; the D is unclear. There are 14 residues in the CDR3. The germline V and J ends were trimmed by 7 bases and 3 bases, with 16 bases remaining between them. The germline CDR1 and CDR2 sequences are MDHEN and SYDVKM.

This clonotype was seen many times. This chain connects TRBV25-1 to TRBJ2-5, with 9 bases fitting TRBD2. Germline lookup yields CDR1 MGHDK and CDR2 SYGVNS. The trim removed 1 base at V and 0 bases at J, leaving 6 bases unmatched. The CDR3 loop spans 17 amino acids. CDR3 protein: CASSESTSGVYQETQYF. CDR3 nucleotides: TGTGCCAGCAGTGAATCGACTAGCGGAGTGTACCAAGAGACCCAGTACTTC.

As regards this clonotype: This sequence may be a read error, since a much larger clone differs from it by one base. The V call is TRBV29-1, the J call TRBJ1-2; D is perhaps TRBD1 (5 bases). With 3 bases removed from V and 0 bases from J, the gap between germline ends came to 17 bases. The CDR3 has 16 amino acids. CDR1 is SQVTM and CDR2 is ANQGSEA in the germline V gene. CDR3 loop: CSVDVWGPLANYGYTF. CDR3 bases: TGCAGCGTTGATGTTTGGGGCCCGCTAGCTAACTATGGCTACACCTTC.

This clonotype has at least ten counts. The chain joins TRBV7-2 to TRBJ2-7, with 9 bases that match TRBD2. This CDR3 region has 14 residues. Germline lookup yields CDR1 SGHTA and CDR2 FQGNSA. Germline trimming cut 5 bases from V and 6 bases from J; bases unmatched to any gene: 8. CDR3 in amino acids: CASSPGTSSGEQYF. The CDR3 DNA follows: TGTGCCAGCAGCCCGGGGACTAGCTCGGGCGAGCAGTACTTC.

The gene calls are TRBV27 and TRBJ2-1, with 12 bases matching TRBD1. The CDR3 extends over 16 amino acids. V was clipped by 3 bases and J by 9 bases; unmatched bases: 9. Germline CDR1 and CDR2: MNHEY and SMNVEV (reference sequence). This CDR3 is CASSFTFGTGGIEQFF. CDR3 DNA: TGTGCCAGCAGTTTTACGTTCGGGACAGGGGGCATTGAGCAGTTCTTC.

This clonotype was observed many times. The chain employs TRBV19 and TRBJ2-2; 9 bases map to TRBD2. The CDR3 spans 13 residues. The V segment lost 6 bases and the J segment 6 bases; nucleotides outside the gene matches: 2. Germline V CDR1 and CDR2: LNHDA, SQIVND (reference sequence). CDR3 loop: CASSTSGPGELFF. The CDR3 bases are TGTGCCAGTAGCACTAGCGGGCCCGGGGAGCTGTTTTTT.

About this clonotype itself: The germline gene is not matched at one end of the junction; a read error may be the cause. This chain links TRBV7-8 with TRBJ2-7; 11 nucleotides align to TRBD2. This CDR3 comprises 17 residues. Per germline, CDR1 SGHVS and CDR2 FQNEAQ. As DNA, the CDR3 is TGTTCCAGCAGCCGTAGGGCTGTGACTAGCGGGACCCACGAGCAGTACTTC. Translated, it gives CSSSRRAVTSGTHEQYF. Full variable domain (missing parts from reference TRBV7-8 and TRBJ2-7): GAGVSQSPRYKVAKRGQDVALRCDPISGHVSLFWYQQALGQGPEFLTYFQNEAQLDKSGLPSDRFFAERPEGSVSTLKIQRTQQEDSAVYLCSSSRRAVTSGTHEQYFGPGTRLTVT.

This clonotype was seen at least ten times. For the CDR3, the DNA is TGTGCCAGCCTAGGGATGGAGGAAGAAAAACTGTTTTTT. Translated: CASLGMEEEKLFF. V is TRBV28 and J is TRBJ1-4; D gene ambiguous. CDR3 length equals 13 residues. Trimming stripped 8 bases from V and 8 bases from J, with 15 bases between. Germline CDR1 and CDR2: MDHEN and SYDVKM.

This clonotype was counted once. A much more abundant neighbour one base away suggests this may be a read error. The CDR3 here is CSARLGGINTEAFF. Written as DNA, the CDR3 is TGCAGTGCTAGGTTAGGGGGCATTAACACTGAAGCTTTCTTT. The V and J genes are TRBV20-1 and TRBJ1-1; 7 positions agree with TRBD1. CDR1 and CDR2 (germline): DFQATT, SNEGSKA (reference sequence). The CDR3 extends over 14 amino acids. V dropped 3 bases and J dropped 2; count of bases not matched to a gene: 6.

This clonotype was seen just once. The chain is built from TRBV6-2 or TRBV6-3 and TRBJ2-7; 9 bases match TRBD1. CDR1 is MNHEY, CDR2 SVGEGT, per germline. The CDR3 consists of 16 residues. V lost 5 bases to trimming and J lost 7 bases; unmatched junction nucleotides: 15. CDR3 sequence (DNA): TGTGCCAGCAGTGAAGCCCCCGGGACAGGGCCGGGGGAGCAGTACTTC. Translating gives CASSEAPGTGPGEQYF.

The rearrangement joins TRBV19 to TRBJ2-2; TRBD1 aligns across 7 bases. With 10 bases clipped from V and 1 base from J, the junction kept 6 bases outside the gene matches. Germline CDR1 reads LNHDA; CDR2 reads SQIVND (reference sequence). This CDR3 contains 14 residues. CDR3 nucleotide sequence: TGTGCCAACCTAACAGGGGAGAACACCGGGGAGCTGTTTTTT. This gives the protein CANLTGENTGELFF.

CDR3 nucleotides: TGTGCCAGTATCCCTCTAGCGATCACCGGGGAGCTGTTTTTT. Amino acid sequence: CASIPLAITGELFF. V usage is TRBV12-3 or TRBV12-4 and J usage is TRBJ2-2; maybe TRBD2 (6 bases). The CDR3 is made up of 14 amino acids. V was shortened by 9 bases and J by 4 bases, with 15 bases between the two germline ends.

In regard to this clonotype: At one of its ends the junction is not consistent with the germline gene, which may arise from a read error. V is TRBV6-5 and J is TRBJ2-7; D not resolved. The CDR3 length is 14 residues. In germline, CDR1 is MNHEY, CDR2 SVGAGI. This chain's CDR3 is CASIYSARTYEQYF. CDR3 sequence (DNA): TGTGCCAGCATTTACTCTGCAAGAACCTACGAGCAGTACTTC.

This clonotype was counted ten times or more. This chain joins TRBV3-1 and TRBJ1-3; a weak D match, TRBD1 (5 bases). CDR1 is LGHDT, CDR2 YNNKEL, per germline (reference sequence). This CDR3 is built from 14 residues. V was cut by 4 bases and J by 4 bases, with 11 bases left in between. The CDR3 coding sequence is TGTGCCAGCAGCCCCCGGGGGTCCGGAAACACCATATATTTT. This gives the protein CASSPRGSGNTIYF. The variable domain in full, with the rest retrieved from reference TRBV3-1 and TRBJ1-3, is DTAVSQTPKYLVTQMGNDKSIKCEQNLGHDTMYWYKQDSKKFLKIMFSYNNKELIINETVPNRFSPKSPDKAHLNLHINSLELGDSAVYFCASSPRGSGNTIYFGEGSWLTVV.

The sample holds many counts of this clonotype. This sequence joins TRBV6-5 and TRBJ2-3; TRBD2 might be the D (6 bases). V was clipped by 0 bases and J by 2 bases, with 9 bases between them. The germline gives CDR1 MNHEY, CDR2 SVGAGI. The CDR3 length is 15 residues. The DNA of the CDR3 is TGTGCCAGCAGTTACTCGATGGGACTCACAGATACGCAGTATTTT. This gives the protein CASSYSMGLTDTQYF.

The table lists this clonotype with many counts. The genes are TRBV7-2 and TRBJ2-7; 7 nucleotides match TRBD1. V lost 4 bases and J lost 1; bases outside the gene matches: 7. The CDR3 consists of 15 residues. Germline loops: CDR1 SGHTA, CDR2 FQGNSA. The CDR3 nucleotides read TGTGCCAGCAGCTCACAAGGGACAGAATCCTACGAGCAGTACTTC. Translation gives CASSSQGTESYEQYF.

This clonotype was recorded many times. V gene TRBV7-3 combines with J gene TRBJ2-7, with 7 bases matching TRBD2. Per germline, CDR1 SGHTA and CDR2 FQGTGA. J gave up 5 bases and V 2 bases, and 6 bases lay outside the gene matches. The CDR3 totals 14 residues. The CDR3 bases are TGTGCCAGCAGCTTATTGGGAGGGGCCGACGAGCAGTACTTC. Its translation: CASSLLGGADEQYF.

Details on this clonotype: It differs at one base from a far larger clone, so likely a read error. V is TRBV6-1 and J is TRBJ2-2; TRBD1 aligns across 7 bases. CDR1 is MNHNS, CDR2 SASEGT, per germline. The CDR3 is 15 amino acids. V was clipped by 1 base and J by 4 bases; unmatched bases: 3. CDR3 loop: CASSEGGGITGELFF. Written as DNA, the CDR3 is TGTGCCAGCAGTGAAGGAGGGGGCATCACCGGGGAGCTGTTTTTT.